This TCR beta chain came from a study of low-dose radiotherapy and immunotherapy resistance in tumors. cDNA synthesis used a TRAV/TRBV-specific primer set for both chains. The authors ran about 20 PCR cycles to amplify TCRs with a constant-region primer and V-primer adapter. TCRdb redid the calling of the reads with MiXCR, one entry per CDR3 protein. The sample lists tens of thousands of distinct CDR3 sequences, over 15% seen once, with less than 3.5% in the top ten. This clonotype showed up many times. Noted time point: before trial treatment. Donors were dosed with nivolumab and ipilimumab; they also received aspirin, low-dose cyclophosphamide and low-dose radiotherapy. Germline V CDR1 and CDR2: KGHSH, LQKENI. V was shortened by 5 bases and J by 2 bases, with 19 bases between the two germline ends. The CDR3 runs 17 residues.

V usage is TRBV18 and J usage is TRBJ1-3; D is possibly TRBD1 (6 bases). The receptor was derived from a male donor with prostate cancer. This specimen consisted of PBMCs, obtained before treatment. This chain's CDR3 is CASSGRLQGVAGNTIYF. CDR3 DNA: TGTGCCAGCTCAGGGAGACTACAGGGCGTTGCTGGAAACACCATATATTTT.